This is a list of T cell receptor beta chains from one sample in a study of graft-versus-host responses after intestinal transplantation. The antigens these receptors bind are not known. Sequencing used immunoSEQ multiplex PCR; TCRdb keeps in-frame clones, though not all of them. The sample carries around 96,000 clones, about 94% recorded once. This sample comprised unstimulated CD4+ T cells sorted from spleen or lymph node cells, obtained before intestinal transplant. The receptors come from a human donor who received an intestinal transplant. CDR3s include the opening cysteine and the closing phenylalanine or tryptophan. D genes are given only for firm matches. For some rows the clone size is stated as once, few or many, or as a class when expanded; others skip it.

clone_size j_call d_call v_call cdr3_aa cdr3_nt
once TRBJ1-1 . TRBV30 CAWSVKGSGVWTEAFF TGTGCCTGGAGTGTAAAGGGATCCGGGGTCTGGACTGAAGCTTTCTTT
few TRBJ1-6 TRBD1 TRBV5-8 CASSWGTGTFYNSPLHF TGTGCCAGCAGCTGGGGGACAGGAACCTTCTATAATTCACCCCTCCACTTT
once TRBJ2-3 . TRBV10-3 CAISDLNTQYF TGTGCCATCAGTGACCTTAATACGCAGTATTTT
. TRBJ2-1 . TRBV7-8 CASSLRSYNEQFF TGTGCCAGCAGCTTACGTAGCTACAATGAGCAGTTCTTC
. TRBJ2-5 TRBD1 TRBV5-1 CASSIRDRGRETQYF TGCGCCAGCAGCATCCGGGACAGGGGTCGAGAGACCCAGTACTTC
. TRBJ2-7 . TRBV6-5 CASSYSYGLDGYEQYF TGTGCCAGCAGTTACTCGTACGGGTTGGATGGCTACGAGCAGTACTTC
. TRBJ1-1 . TRBV11-2 CASSPGLFNTEAFF TGTGCCAGCAGCCCCGGACTTTTCAACACTGAAGCTTTCTTT
. TRBJ2-7 . TRBV6-5 CASTDLAGRREQYF TGTGCCAGCACGGACTTAGCAGGTCGTCGCGAGCAGTACTTC
. TRBJ2-5 TRBD2 TRBV2 CASSDLAGGQETQYF TGTGCCAGCAGTGATCTAGCGGGGGGTCAAGAGACCCAGTACTTC
once TRBJ2-3 TRBD2 TRBV6-5 CASSPLAGGTDTQYF TGTGCCAGCAGTCCCCTAGCGGGAGGCACAGATACGCAGTATTTT
few TRBJ1-5 . TRBV2 CASSEQGSNQPQHF TGTGCCAGCAGTGAACAGGGGAGCAATCAGCCCCAGCATTTT
. TRBJ1-6 . TRBV11-2 CASSLETGSPLHF TGTGCCAGCAGCTTAGAGACAGGTTCACCCCTCCACTTT
. TRBJ2-3 . TRBV30 CAWARFRLDTQYF TGTGCCTGGGCAAGGTTTAGACTGGATACGCAGTATTTT
once TRBJ1-6 . TRBV5-4 CASSFGQGNSPLHF TGTGCCAGCAGCTTTGGGCAGGGTAATTCACCCCTCCACTTT
. TRBJ1-2 . TRBV28 CASSSTGYGYTF TGTGCCAGCAGTTCTACAGGGTATGGCTACACCTTC
. TRBJ2-4 . TRBV7-2 CASSPALWAGDIQYF TGTGCCAGCAGCCCCGCCCTCTGGGCGGGCGACATTCAGTACTTC
. TRBJ2-3 . TRBV15 CATSSGGDTQYF TGTGCCACCAGCAGTGGGGGGGATACGCAGTATTTT
. TRBJ2-7 TRBD2 TRBV12-5 CASGLDLAGALREQYF TGTGCTAGTGGTTTGGACCTAGCGGGAGCGCTCCGGGAGCAGTACTTC
. TRBJ1-2 . TRBV9 CASSVDTANYGYTF TGTGCCAGCAGCGTAGACACAGCAAACTATGGCTACACCTTC
. TRBJ2-2 . TRBV5-1 CASSLREGSTGELFF TGCGCCAGCAGCTTGAGAGAGGGATCTACCGGGGAGCTGTTTTTT
. TRBJ2-4 . TRBV15 CATSRGDPLAKNIQYF TGTGCCACCAGCAGAGGAGATCCACTAGCCAAAAACATTCAGTACTTC
. TRBJ1-5 . TRBV4-1 CASSPLGGQPQHF TGCGCCAGCAGCCCACTCGGGGGTCAGCCCCAGCATTTT
. TRBJ1-6 . TRBV7-2 CASSLAQGYNSPLHF TGTGCCAGCAGCTTAGCGCAGGGTTATAATTCACCCCTCCACTTT
once TRBJ2-2 . TRBV6-1 CASSEALTRFGGGELFF TGTGCCAGCAGTGAAGCCCTAACCAGGTTCGGTGGCGGGGAGCTGTTTTTT
. TRBJ2-7 . TRBV27 CASSLAFGGGPYEQYF TGTGCCAGCAGTTTAGCCTTTGGGGGAGGCCCTTACGAGCAGTACTTC
once TRBJ1-6 TRBD1 TRBV28 CASRDGQGSPLHF TGTGCCAGCAGGGACGGACAGGGATCACCCCTCCACTTT
. TRBJ2-1 . TRBV28 CASSLRANEQFF TGTGCCAGCAGTTTAAGAGCCAATGAGCAGTTCTTC
. TRBJ2-7 TRBD2 TRBV27 CASSLTWTSGTYEQYF TGTGCCAGCAGCCTAACTTGGACTAGCGGAACCTACGAGCAGTACTTC
. TRBJ2-3 . TRBV6-6 CASSPSTDTQYF TGTGCCAGCTCTCCTAGCACAGATACGCAGTATTTT